A single sample gave rise to the 9 T cell receptor beta chains below, sequenced in a study of blood T cell repertoires in COVID-19. Using immunoSEQ multiplex PCR, the repertoire was profiled, and TCRdb retains in-frame clones only, with some absent. In the table there are roughly 140,000 clones, 76% of which are singletons. Sequences were obtained from peripheral blood. These receptors all come from a man in his sixties with acute or convalescent COVID-19.

V and J are TRBV7-8 and TRBJ1-5; TRBD1 might be the D (5 bases). The CDR3 is made up of 14 amino acids. Germline loops: CDR1 SGHVS, CDR2 FQNEAQ. The ends were cut back, 4 bases at V and 4 bases at J, with 11 bases in the middle. The DNA of the CDR3 is TGTGCCAGCAGCTGGGGGGGTGGTAATCAGCCCCAGCATTTT. Protein: CASSWGGGNQPQHF.

The CDR3: CASSLGLAGGRWYF. The CDR3 DNA follows: TGCGCCAGCAGCCTGGGACTAGCGGGAGGGCGGTGGTACTTC. This chain connects TRBV5-1 to TRBJ2-7, with TRBD2 matching 16 bases. CDR3 length: 14 residues. V lost 4 bases to trimming and J lost 12 bases; unmatched junction nucleotides: 7. CDR1 and CDR2 (germline): SGHRS, YFSETQ.

CDR3 nucleotides: TGTGCCAGCTCACCACCATCACAGTACCAAGAGACCCAGTACTTC. This codes for CASSPPSQYQETQYF. The chain carries TRBV18 and TRBJ2-5; D remains ambiguous. Germline loops: CDR1 KGHSH, CDR2 LQKENI. The CDR3 runs 15 residues. The V gene lost 0 bases and the J gene lost 0 bases, with 8 bases spanning the gap.

The J gene is TRBJ1-6, the V gene TRBV10-2; 11 bases are a match to TRBD1. Germline-derived CDR1 and CDR2 are WSHSY and SAAADI. The CDR3 runs to 17 residues. The junction had 10 bases not matched to a gene; V was cut back by 3 bases and J by 9 bases. The CDR3 DNA sequence: TGCGCCAGCAGTGACGGTCAGGGGACAGGGGGAGTTTCACCCCTCCACTTT. This translates into CASSDGQGTGGVSPLHF.

The J gene is TRBJ1-3, the V gene TRBV19; 8 nucleotides match TRBD1. This CDR3 comprises 15 residues. Germline lookup yields CDR1 LNHDA and CDR2 SQIVND (reference sequence). Trimming took 5 bases from V and 4 from J; bases not matched to a gene: 7. CDR3: CASSVRTGNGNTIYF. As DNA, the CDR3 is TGTGCCAGTAGTGTCCGGACAGGGAACGGAAACACCATATATTTT.

This clone showed up many times. The chain is built from TRBV5-6 and TRBJ2-7, with 7 bases that match TRBD1. The CDR3 covers 13 residues. The trim removed 3 bases at V and 9 bases at J, leaving 9 bases unmatched. Germline V gene lookup returns CDR1 SGHDT and CDR2 YYEEEE. This CDR3 is CASSSRRTGPQYF. Written as DNA, the CDR3 is TGTGCCAGCAGCTCGCGACGGACAGGTCCGCAGTACTTC.

This chain connects TRBV27 to TRBJ2-1; 11 bases are a match to TRBD2. CDR3 length: 17 residues. V dropped 6 bases and J dropped 6; count of bases not matched to a gene: 13. In germline, CDR1 is MNHEY, CDR2 SMNVEV (reference sequence). CDR3 sequence: CASSIISGTSGFNEQFF. CDR3 nucleotide sequence: TGTGCCAGCAGCATTATTTCCGGGACTAGCGGATTCAATGAGCAGTTCTTC.

Concerning this clone itself: No DNA is shown, since the ends of the CDR3 on it are uncertain; the CDR3 is the one TCRdb lists. The chain combines TRBV21-1 with TRBJ2-7; the listed D gene, TRBD2, was not tested against the DNA. TRBV21-1 is annotated as a pseudogene. The CDR3 has 18 residues if both end residues are counted. The CDR3 reads CASSPDFRRGPASYEQYF.

The J gene is TRBJ2-3, the V gene TRBV18; 10 bases are a match to TRBD1. The trim removed 6 bases at V and 1 base at J, leaving 4 bases unmatched. CDR1 and CDR2 (germline): KGHSH, LQKENI. This CDR3 has 15 residues. In DNA, the CDR3 is TGTGCCAGCTCTTTTGGACAGGGGGGCACAGATACGCAGTATTTT. It codes for CASSFGQGGTDTQYF.